A single sample gave rise to the 8 T cell receptor beta chains below, sequenced in a study of shared clonotypes between healthy human individuals (dated by TCRdb to 2020 to 2021). Library prep was done by the immunoSEQ multiplex PCR assay. TCRdb obtained this table from immuneACCESS and retained in-frame rearrangements with V and J assigned. These tables miss some clones; where compared with another copy, unresolved V genes account for less than half of the shortfall, and the remainder is unexplained. Recorded for this sample are some 1.5 million clones; 95% to 99% of them occurred a single time. Roughly 0.4% of the sample lies in the top ten. The sample was naive CD4+ T cells sorted from blood. The sample's cell subset or site label is to be understood as: CD45RA+ positively selected. The receptors stem from a man aged 25-40 years in good health.

The chain combines TRBV2 with TRBJ1-1; no firm D call. The CDR3 runs 15 residues. Between the trimmed V and J ends, which lost 3 bases and 4 bases, there was a span of 15 bases. Germline-derived CDR1 and CDR2 are SNHLY and FYNNEI. CDR3 bases: TGTGCCAGCAGTGAGAGGAAACGACGGGTCACTGAAGCTTTCTTT. Translated, it gives CASSERKRRVTEAFF.

The rearrangement joins TRBV30 to TRBJ2-1; 7 bases match TRBD1. Germline CDR1 is GTSNPN and CDR2 is SVGIG (reference sequence). V was pared by 4 bases and J by 8 bases, with 5 bases of the junction left unmatched. The CDR3 totals 12 residues. The CDR3 is CAWTTGVYEQFF. The CDR3 DNA follows: TGTGCCTGGACCACAGGGGTATATGAGCAGTTCTTC.

The genes are TRBV5-1 and TRBJ2-7; possible D gene TRBD2, 6 bases. Germline V CDR1 and CDR2: SGHRS, YFSETQ. This CDR3 has 15 amino acids. V lost 4 bases and J lost 0, with 14 bases in between. The CDR3 loop reads CASSPGLGVSYEQYF. DNA for the CDR3: TGCGCCAGCAGCCCGGGACTGGGGGTCTCCTACGAGCAGTACTTC.

Only one count was recorded for this clone. The V gene is TRBV28, the J gene TRBJ2-3; 7 nucleotides agree with TRBD2. Looked up from germline, CDR1 is MDHEN and CDR2 is SYDVKM. The trim removed 3 bases at V and 1 base at J, leaving 4 bases unmatched. The CDR3 is 15 residues long. The CDR3 loop is CASSLAGVGTDTQYF. For the CDR3, the DNA is TGTGCCAGCAGTTTGGCGGGAGTTGGCACAGATACGCAGTATTTT. The whole variable domain, remainder taken from reference TRBV28 and TRBJ2-3, is DVKVTQSSRYLVKRTGEKVFLECVQDMDHENMFWYRQDPGLGLRLIYFSYDVKMKEKGDIPEGYSVSREKKERFSLILESASTNQTSMYLCASSLAGVGTDTQYFGPGTRLTVL.

The J gene is TRBJ2-3, the V gene TRBV5-1; the D gene is possibly TRBD1 (5 bases). This CDR3 is 15 amino acids long. Germline V gives CDR1 SGHRS, CDR2 YFSETQ. Trimming took 4 bases from V and 2 from J, leaving 14 bases between them. The CDR3 nucleotides read TGCGCCAGCAGCCCCGAAAGGGGCATCACAGATACGCAGTATTTT. The encoded protein is CASSPERGITDTQYF.

This clone came up a few times. The CDR3, as DNA: TGTGCCAGCAGTGAACTCCCCGGGGAGCTGTTTTTT. Translated: CASSELPGELFF. This chain links TRBV2 with TRBJ2-2, with D hard to call. This CDR3 region has 12 residues. The V and J ends lost 2 bases and 6 bases respectively, with 4 bases between them. CDR1 is SNHLY and CDR2 is FYNNEI in the germline V gene.

The rearrangement joins TRBV5-8 to TRBJ2-3, with D uncertain. V lost 0 bases, J lost 2 bases, and 10 bases lay in between. The CDR3 has 15 amino acids. Per the germline V gene, CDR1 is SGHTS and CDR2 is YDEGEE. The CDR3 region is CASSLAFRSTDTQYF. As DNA, the CDR3 is TGTGCCAGCAGCTTGGCCTTTCGGTCCACAGATACGCAGTATTTT.

The table lists this clone with a count of one. V usage is TRBV4-3 and J usage is TRBJ2-7; no definite D call. The CDR3 contains 17 residues. V was cut by 1 base and J by 1 base, with 17 bases left in between. The germline V gene has CDR1 LGHNA and CDR2 YSLEER. The DNA of the CDR3 is TGCGCCAGCAGCCAAGTTGTCGGTGGAACTCGGTCCTACGAGCAGTACTTC. Translation: CASSQVVGGTRSYEQYF.